The T cell receptor (beta chain) described here comes from a study of blood T cell repertoires in COVID-19. The wider study: The United States, Italy and Spain supplied acute and convalescent COVID-19 samples. Nucleic acid was either cDNA or gDNA, and it came from T cells, B-cell-depleted T cells, or PBMCs.

Original methodology: The assay estimated nucleated cells by amplifying reference gene primers. Produced via immunoSEQ multiplex PCR; TCRdb's table is partial and in-frame only. The DNA gave D and trimming, while V, J and clone size come from that table. Of 25,000 to 30,000 clones listed, about 89% were seen once; the top ten hold over 4.5%. This CDR3 spans 16 amino acids. From germline, CDR1 is MGHRA and CDR2 YSYEKL. The V and J ends lost 0 bases and 0 bases respectively, with 11 bases between them. V is TRBV4-1 and J is TRBJ1-1, with D unresolved. The sequence was obtained from a man aged 65 to 79 with active COVID-19. The sample consisted of peripheral blood. The CDR3 sequence is CASSQESGLMNTEAFF. CDR3 nucleotides: TGCGCCAGCAGCCAAGAAAGCGGACTGATGAACACTGAAGCTTTCTTT.